The subject of this entry is one TCR beta chain. This clonotype was detected only a few times. Its target antigen remains unknown. Qualities for individual bases were not recorded, and no much larger clone is one base off. Sequencing relied on an Illumina NovaSeq 6000. TCRalpha and TCRbeta cDNA libraries were built by 5'RACE with constant-segment primers, adding sample barcodes and unique molecular identifiers. Trizol reagent was used to extract RNA from every sample. The libraries were amplified in two PCR steps, and the second step added a second sample barcode and Illumina TruSeq adapters. Sequencing of the libraries was done on an Illumina NovaSeq, producing 2 x 150 bp paired-end reads. The authors' analysis ran thus. The reads were demultiplexed and collapsed into UMI-guided consensus sequences using migec v1.2.7. Using mixcr v2.1.11, the UMI consensuses were aligned to TRA and TRB V and J templates and assembled into clonotypes. A clonotype was counted as expanded or contracted only when both edgeR and NoisET called the clonotype significant, with the noise models trained on biological replicates. For edgeR calls, a false discovery rate-adjusted p below 0.01 and a log2 fold-change threshold of 1 were applied. As an exploratory analysis of dynamics, PCA with hierarchical clustering was applied to max-normalized trajectories of the 1000 most abundant clonotypes. Each responding clone was given a CD4 or CD8 phenotype based on the CD4+ and CD8+ repertoires, which had been sequenced separately. In-frame beta chains were kept once TCRdb had trimmed the public reads at Q25 with fastp and called clones with MiXCR. Rows are unified per CDR3 protein, each entry keeping the most common DNA and genes. These V and J calls derive from TCRdb rather than the authors' analysis. The sample data list fewer than 700,000 distinct CDR3 sequences, and about 20% of these were observed just once. Roughly 8.3% of the sample rests with the top ten.

PBMCs were isolated by Ficoll-Paque density gradient centrifugation. This sample is part of a study of T-cell memory formation after mild COVID-19 (dated by TCRdb to the early 2020s). With regard to the full study: Most TCR sequence clusters were specific to one of the two donors. Longitudinal TCRalpha and TCRbeta repertoire sequencing tracked T-cell clones expanding and contracting after mild COVID-19 in two donors. The cohort was made up of two young adult volunteers, one female and one male, who were previously healthy. Results the study describes overall, beyond this receptor: Only two mild cases were covered by the study, and larger cohorts that include severe cases with pre-infection samples were considered necessary. Some responding clones were detected in pre-infection memory, suggesting pre-existing cross-reactive memory T cells joined the SARS-CoV-2 response. The second-wave clones that peaked on day 37 were not confirmed to be SARS-CoV-2 specific. Balanced CD4/CD8 phenotypes were observed for clones contracting from day 15 to 85, whereas a bias towards CD4+ was observed for a second wave of clones expanding from day 15 to 37. Contracting CD4+ clones appeared mostly in the CM and EM memory subsets, whereas CD8+ clones were enriched in EMRA.

Looking up the germline V gene (reference sequence) yields CDR1 LNHDA and CDR2 SQIVND. The cysteine opens and the phenylalanine closes a CDR3 of 18 amino acids. This entry keeps only the CDR3 DNA: 54 bases, framed from base 1. The V end gives up 5 bases and the J end 2 bases, leaving 14 bases in the junction not matched to a gene. The receptor comes from an adult woman who had mild COVID-19 (a few samples of this study predate the infection). The sample titles of this study are shuffled in the database, so cell type and time point are left out; the donor was told from shared clones. In this chain, TRBV19 is recombined with TRBJ2-2, and TRBD2 aligns with 7 junction nucleotides. The sequenced material came from PBMCs or a T cell subset sorted from them (not recorded which). The DNA sequence is given as TGTGCCAGTAGTCTTACGCTCTGGAGACTAGCAAACACCGGGGAGCTGTTTTTT. This yields the protein CASSLTLWRLANTGELFF.